The entry that follows covers one TCR beta chain sequence. As yet, its antigen is unknown. Compared with germline, one end of the junction differs, possibly owing to a read error. The CDR3 runs to 17 residues. Germline CDR1 and CDR2: LNHNV and YYDKDF (reference sequence). No cell sorting was done before RNA was extracted from the tissue. Distant lung tissue was collected more than 3 cm away from the tumor edge. The sample belongs to a study of tumor and adjacent non-tumor tissue in lung cancer. The library came from three nested PCR rounds adapted from ARM-PCR protocols. TCRdb re-called the multiplex PCR reads with MiXCR, one entry per CDR3 protein. The data contain tens of thousands of distinct CDR3 sequences, about 79% of them singletons. Overall study findings and caveats: Compared with tumor, normal lung showed significantly lower TCR diversity.

The TCR sequence derives from a woman aged 55-69 years with non-small cell lung cancer. The chain recombines TRBV15 with TRBJ2-1; 16 nucleotides agree with TRBD2. The specimen sequenced was distant non-tumor lung tissue. The CDR3 coding sequence is TGTGCCACCAACAGAGGGACTAGCGGGGGGGCCTGGAATGAGCAGCTCTTC. Translated, it gives CATNRGTSGGAWNEQLF.